The rows below give T cell receptor beta chains drawn from one sample of a study of blood T cell repertoires in COVID-19. The data were produced by immunoSEQ multiplex PCR, yet TCRdb's version contains in-frame clones alone and is incomplete. Of 280,000 or so clones detected, 90% appear once; the ten largest clones hold about 1.8%. Sequenced material: PBMCs or T cells enriched from blood (not recorded which). The receptors come from a woman younger than 30 with acute COVID-19. Both conserved end residues are part of each CDR3. The D gene is left open where the match is weak. Clone size is shown for a subset of rows, as once, few, many or a class of expanded clone.

j_call v_call clone_size d_call cdr3_aa
TRBJ2-3 TRBV5-1 . TRBD1 CASSPGTAPSTDTQYF
TRBJ2-5 TRBV24-1 . TRBD2 CATSDVAGLAGGRETQYF
TRBJ2-1 TRBV27 . . CASRGQQGRNEQFF
TRBJ1-2 TRBV28 . TRBD1 CASSLIGTEKYYGYTF
TRBJ1-5 TRBV19 . . CASSIRGNSNQPQHF
TRBJ2-2 TRBV7-9 . TRBD2 CASSPGLAGGTGELFF
TRBJ2-5 TRBV9 . . CASSVVGGGTQYF
TRBJ2-7 TRBV6-5 . . CASSYRASDTSEQYF
TRBJ2-7 TRBV19 . TRBD2 CASSLAGGDEQYF
TRBJ1-6 TRBV6-5 . TRBD1 CASTPPDRDNSPLHF
TRBJ2-3 TRBV6-5 . . CASSRLNGKWEYF
TRBJ2-2 TRBV12-3/TRBV12-4 . . CASSLSYGELFF
TRBJ1-3 TRBV18 once . CASSPLSRRSSGNTIYF
TRBJ2-1 TRBV11-2 . . CASSYPSGLGEQFF
TRBJ2-1 TRBV5-4 . TRBD1 CASSWTGSYNEQFF
TRBJ1-2 TRBV4-3 . . CASSQDRGGVYGYTF
TRBJ2-1 TRBV5-1 . TRBD1 CASSLTGGAGYNEQFF
TRBJ2-3 TRBV5-1 . . CASSPRGEPDTQYF
TRBJ1-5 TRBV5-1 . . CASSLAPGGDQPQHF
TRBJ1-2 TRBV18 . . CASSPREVIYGYTF
TRBJ2-2 TRBV3-1/TRBV3-2 many TRBD2 CASSPLGETSGSFGELFF
TRBJ2-7 TRBV18 . TRBD2 CASSRLAGIYEQYF
TRBJ2-5 TRBV21-1 . . CASAGGYQETQYF
TRBJ1-3 TRBV18 once . CASSQNSPNPTGGNTIYF
TRBJ2-1 TRBV5-1 . TRBD2 CASSPGLAEGPSYNEQFF
TRBJ2-6 TRBV6-5 . . CASSLQGSGANVLTF
TRBJ2-2 TRBV9 . TRBD2 CASSPGRAGTGELFF
TRBJ2-2 TRBV25-1 few TRBD1 CASSDWGQGGSGELFF
TRBJ1-1 TRBV7-9 . TRBD1 CASSLRDRATEAFF
TRBJ2-3 TRBV4-2 . . CASSQARSTDTQYF
TRBJ2-2 TRBV4-1 few . CASRLGSTGELFF
TRBJ2-3 TRBV2 . . CASSEMSIDTQYF
TRBJ1-4 TRBV5-1 . . CASSLAPEGHGNEKLFF
TRBJ2-1 TRBV6-5 . . CASSLYTGSNEQFF
TRBJ2-2 TRBV5-4 . . CASSSGQTGTGELFF
TRBJ2-3 TRBV19 . TRBD2 CASSIRREGSDTQYF
TRBJ2-7 TRBV14 . TRBD2 CASSPARGRNSYEQYF
TRBJ2-3 TRBV7-9 . TRBD2 CASSPGLAGGFYTDTQYF
TRBJ2-1 TRBV7-9 . TRBD2 CASSLREGTYNEQFF
TRBJ2-7 TRBV11-2 . . CASSFIRGNYEQYF
TRBJ1-2 TRBV28 . . CAAFGGRNYGYTF
TRBJ1-4 TRBV28 . . CASRPLPGVSNEKLFF
TRBJ2-1 TRBV28 . . CASSLAAGEQFF
TRBJ2-7 TRBV2 . . CASSPGHGGYEQYF